This T cell receptor beta chain emerged from a study of T cell changes during pregnancy in multiple sclerosis. CDR1 and CDR2 from the germline V gene are SGHNT and YENEEA. This CDR3 comprises 13 residues. Sequencing used immunoSEQ multiplex PCR; TCRdb keeps in-frame clones, though not all of them. The data show some 64,000 clones, about 90% seen once. With respect to this clone: The junction departs from germline at one end; a sequencing error may be responsible.

The TCR comes from a female donor with multiple sclerosis, enrolled in a pregnancy study. The sample consisted of peripheral blood, taken after pregnancy. V and J are TRBV11-3 and TRBJ1-3; TRBD1 matches 8 bases. This CDR3 reads CASSQGAGNTIYF. The CDR3 DNA follows: TGTGCCAGCAGCCAGGGGGCTGGGAACACCATATATTTT.